This TCR beta chain was found in a study of technical replicates of blood from several donors. The germline V gene has CDR1 SGHDN and CDR2 FVKESK. CDR3 length: 17 amino acids. The ends were cut back, 3 bases at V and 3 bases at J, with 21 bases in the middle. The assay was immunoSEQ multiplex PCR, and TCRdb's table has in-frame clones only and misses some. The repertoire holds some 87,000 clones, 97% seen once, with more than 0.15% in the top ten. The sequencing input was T cells isolated from PBMCs. This clonotype originated in a human donor in good health. V is TRBV14 and J is TRBJ2-7; tentative D call: TRBD1 (6 bases). The CDR3 sequence: CASSQNRQAGSSYEQYF. Written as DNA, the CDR3 is TGTGCCAGCAGCCAGAATAGACAGGCTGGGTCTAGCTACGAGCAGTACTTC.